Listed below are T cell receptor beta chains from one sample, sequenced in a study of cytomegalovirus exposure and HLA in healthy donors. Measured with immunoSEQ multiplex PCR; TCRdb has only the in-frame clones, and not every one. Here the sample spans about 96,000 clones, 65% to 75% being singletons. The sample consisted of PBMCs. These receptors were taken from a woman aged 70-85 years in good health and CMV-seropositive. Both conserved end residues are part of each CDR3. D genes are given only for firm matches. Clone sizes are given selectively: once, few, many, or a class where the clone is expanded.

CDR3 protein: CASSEQGAGANVLTF
CDR3 DNA: TGTGCCAGCAGTGAACAGGGGGCTGGGGCCAACGTCCTGACTTTC
D gene: TRBD1
V gene: TRBV6-1
clone size: -
J gene: TRBJ2-6

CDR3 protein: CASQKETQYF
CDR3 DNA: TGTGCCAGCCAGAAAGAGACCCAGTACTTC
D gene: -
V gene: TRBV28
clone size: -
J gene: TRBJ2-5

CDR3 protein: CASSQVTGPSTDTQYF
CDR3 DNA: TGTGCCAGCAGCCAGGTGACAGGACCAAGCACAGATACGCAGTATTTT
D gene: -
V gene: TRBV4-2
clone size: -
J gene: TRBJ2-3

CDR3 protein: CASNRGDGYGYTF
CDR3 DNA: TGCGCCAGCAACAGGGGGGACGGCTATGGCTACACCTTC
D gene: TRBD1
V gene: TRBV10-2
clone size: -
J gene: TRBJ1-2

CDR3 protein: CASTVSDQPQHF
CDR3 DNA: TGTGCCAGCACCGTCTCGGATCAGCCCCAGCATTTT
D gene: -
V gene: TRBV28
clone size: -
J gene: TRBJ1-5

CDR3 protein: CASSSGQYRGNEQFF
CDR3 DNA: TGCGCCAGCAGCTCCGGTCAATACCGAGGCAATGAGCAGTTCTTC
D gene: -
V gene: TRBV5-1
clone size: -
J gene: TRBJ2-1

CDR3 protein: CASSQTGLNQPQHF
CDR3 DNA: TGTGCCAGCAGCCAGACAGGGCTCAATCAGCCCCAGCATTTT
D gene: TRBD1
V gene: TRBV9
clone size: -
J gene: TRBJ1-5

CDR3 protein: CASSLDSRGDQPQHF
CDR3 DNA: TGTGCCAGCAGCTTAGATAGCAGGGGTGATCAGCCCCAGCATTTT
D gene: -
V gene: TRBV7-9
clone size: -
J gene: TRBJ1-5

CDR3 protein: CASSFTGGEGYTF
CDR3 DNA: TGTGCCAGCAGCTTTACAGGGGGCGAAGGCTACACCTTC
D gene: TRBD1
V gene: TRBV11-3
clone size: -
J gene: TRBJ1-2

CDR3 protein: CASSLRKRGSSYNEQFF
CDR3 DNA: TGTGCCAGCAGTTTAAGGAAACGAGGGAGCTCCTACAATGAGCAGTTCTTC
D gene: -
V gene: TRBV27
clone size: -
J gene: TRBJ2-1

CDR3 protein: CASSLSPAIRDRGGNTIYF
CDR3 DNA: TGCGCCAGCAGCTTATCTCCAGCAATCCGGGACAGGGGTGGAAACACCATATATTTT
D gene: TRBD1
V gene: TRBV5-1
clone size: -
J gene: TRBJ1-3

CDR3 protein: CATSRDSHSGSGKNTQYF
CDR3 DNA: TGTGCCACCAGCAGAGATTCTCATAGCGGGAGTGGTAAGAATACGCAGTATTTT
D gene: TRBD2
V gene: TRBV15
clone size: -
J gene: TRBJ2-3

CDR3 protein: CASSFSPGTLTPYEQYF
CDR3 DNA: TGTGCCAGCAGCTTTAGTCCCGGGACACTGACCCCCTACGAGCAGTACTTC
D gene: -
V gene: TRBV7-8
clone size: -
J gene: TRBJ2-7

CDR3 protein: CASSQKWGQAAGGEQYF
CDR3 DNA: TGCGCCAGCAGTCAAAAATGGGGACAGGCGGCCGGGGGCGAGCAGTACTTC
D gene: TRBD1
V gene: TRBV23-1
clone size: -
J gene: TRBJ2-7

CDR3 protein: CASSEARTGGHQPQHF
CDR3 DNA: TGTGCCAGCAGTGAAGCCAGGACAGGGGGCCATCAGCCCCAGCATTTT
D gene: TRBD1
V gene: TRBV2
clone size: -
J gene: TRBJ1-5

CDR3 protein: CASSLGLGGYEQYF
CDR3 DNA: TGTGCCAGCAGTTTGGGGCTCGGAGGGTACGAGCAGTACTTC
D gene: -
V gene: TRBV27
clone size: once
J gene: TRBJ2-7

CDR3 protein: CASSSGQGWNEQYF
CDR3 DNA: TGTGCCAGCAGTTCGGGACAGGGCTGGAACGAGCAGTACTTC
D gene: TRBD1
V gene: TRBV28
clone size: -
J gene: TRBJ2-7

CDR3 protein: CASSLPTQDSAKNIQYF
CDR3 DNA: TGTGCCAGCAGCTTACCAACCCAGGACAGTGCCAAAAACATTCAGTACTTC
D gene: -
V gene: TRBV7-9
clone size: -
J gene: TRBJ2-4

CDR3 protein: CASSPGQATKAFF
CDR3 DNA: TGTGCCAGCAGCCCCGGACAGGCAACAAAAGCTTTCTTT
D gene: TRBD1
V gene: TRBV28
clone size: -
J gene: TRBJ1-1

CDR3 protein: CASRESGGPGNTIYF
CDR3 DNA: TGTGCCAGCAGGGAATCAGGGGGACCTGGAAACACCATATATTTT
D gene: TRBD1
V gene: TRBV6-6
clone size: -
J gene: TRBJ1-3

CDR3 protein: CASSLSGGSSYEQYF
CDR3 DNA: TGTGCCAGCAGCCTAAGTGGGGGGAGCTCCTACGAGCAGTACTTC
D gene: -
V gene: TRBV7-2
clone size: once
J gene: TRBJ2-7

CDR3 protein: CASSVTGGLSYEQYF
CDR3 DNA: TGTGCCAGCAGTGTGACAGGGGGCCTGTCCTACGAGCAGTACTTC
D gene: TRBD1
V gene: TRBV7-2
clone size: -
J gene: TRBJ2-7

CDR3 protein: CASSRTGGQYNEQFF
CDR3 DNA: TGTGCCAGCAGTAGGACAGGGGGCCAATACAATGAGCAGTTCTTC
D gene: TRBD1
V gene: TRBV2
clone size: -
J gene: TRBJ2-1

CDR3 protein: CASSFGWTGELFF
CDR3 DNA: TGTGCCAGCAGCTTCGGGTGGACCGGGGAGCTGTTTTTT
D gene: -
V gene: TRBV7-2
clone size: -
J gene: TRBJ2-2

CDR3 protein: CASSHSGGRDEKLFF
CDR3 DNA: TGTGCCAGCAGCCACAGCGGGGGGCGCGATGAAAAACTGTTTTTT
D gene: -
V gene: TRBV7-6
clone size: -
J gene: TRBJ1-4

CDR3 protein: CASSPRTGNKNIQYF
CDR3 DNA: TGTGCCAGCAGTCCCCGGACAGGGAACAAAAACATTCAGTACTTC
D gene: TRBD1
V gene: TRBV6-6
clone size: -
J gene: TRBJ2-4

CDR3 protein: CSVAPQGARETQYF
CDR3 DNA: TGCAGCGTTGCCCCACAGGGGGCGAGGGAGACCCAGTACTTC
D gene: TRBD1
V gene: TRBV29-1
clone size: -
J gene: TRBJ2-5

CDR3 protein: CASSTSREASPLHF
CDR3 DNA: TGTGCCAGCAGTACGTCCAGGGAGGCTTCACCCCTCCACTTT
D gene: -
V gene: TRBV6-4
clone size: -
J gene: TRBJ1-6

CDR3 protein: CATTASLSITAEQYF
CDR3 DNA: TGTGCCACCACAGCTTCCCTATCGATAACTGCGGAGCAGTACTTC
D gene: -
V gene: TRBV10-3
clone size: -
J gene: TRBJ2-7

CDR3 protein: CASSNGQGFTYEQYF
CDR3 DNA: TGTGCCAGCAGTAATGGACAGGGGTTCACCTACGAGCAGTACTTC
D gene: TRBD1
V gene: TRBV6-5
clone size: -
J gene: TRBJ2-7

CDR3 protein: CASSFLCGRASPNYEQYF
CDR3 DNA: TGTGCCAGCAGCTTTTTGTGCGGGAGGGCGAGTCCCAACTACGAGCAGTACTTC
D gene: -
V gene: TRBV12-1
clone size: -
J gene: TRBJ2-7

CDR3 protein: CASSLEASGAEQYF
CDR3 DNA: TGTGCCAGCAGCTTAGAAGCGTCAGGGGCCGAGCAGTACTTC
D gene: -
V gene: TRBV7-9
clone size: once
J gene: TRBJ2-7

CDR3 protein: CASSLGGLASYNEQFF
CDR3 DNA: TGCGCCAGCAGCCTAGGGGGACTAGCGTCCTACAATGAGCAGTTCTTC
D gene: TRBD2
V gene: TRBV5-1
clone size: once
J gene: TRBJ2-1

CDR3 protein: CSVDGGGKNIQYF
CDR3 DNA: TGCAGCGTTGACGGGGGGGGCAAAAACATTCAGTACTTC
D gene: TRBD2
V gene: TRBV29-1
clone size: -
J gene: TRBJ2-4

CDR3 protein: CASRGQYNSPLHF
CDR3 DNA: TGTGCCAGCAGGGGACAATATAATTCACCCCTCCACTTT
D gene: -
V gene: TRBV27
clone size: once
J gene: TRBJ1-6

CDR3 protein: CASSRTTGGSGNTIYF
CDR3 DNA: TGTGCCAGCAGCCGCACCACAGGGGGCTCTGGAAACACCATATATTTT
D gene: TRBD1
V gene: TRBV28
clone size: -
J gene: TRBJ1-3

CDR3 protein: CASSSQGRGGELFF
CDR3 DNA: TGCGCCAGCAGCTCACAAGGCAGGGGCGGGGAGCTGTTTTTT
D gene: -
V gene: TRBV5-1
clone size: -
J gene: TRBJ2-2

CDR3 protein: CASSFPLTAVPLLADQETQYF
CDR3 DNA: TGTGCCAGCAGTTTCCCTCTCACCGCGGTGCCCTTGCTAGCGGACCAAGAGACCCAGTACTTC
D gene: TRBD2
V gene: TRBV28
clone size: -
J gene: TRBJ2-5

CDR3 protein: CASSSPSGQAPDTQYF
CDR3 DNA: TGTGCCAGCAGCTCCCCTTCGGGACAGGCCCCAGATACGCAGTATTTT
D gene: TRBD1
V gene: TRBV11-3
clone size: -
J gene: TRBJ2-3

CDR3 protein: CAIRHGLAGDTGELFF
CDR3 DNA: TGTGCCATCAGACACGGCCTAGCGGGAGACACCGGGGAGCTGTTTTTT
D gene: TRBD2
V gene: TRBV10-3
clone size: -
J gene: TRBJ2-2

CDR3 protein: CASSLQAGQGPYEQYF
CDR3 DNA: TGCGCCAGCAGCCTCCAAGCGGGACAGGGGCCTTACGAGCAGTACTTC
D gene: TRBD1
V gene: TRBV4-1
clone size: -
J gene: TRBJ2-7

CDR3 protein: CASSLAGDPHLSGNTIYF
CDR3 DNA: TGCGCCAGCAGCTTGGCGGGGGATCCCCATCTCTCTGGAAACACCATATATTTT
D gene: -
V gene: TRBV5-1
clone size: -
J gene: TRBJ1-3

CDR3 protein: CSHSRGETTDTQYF
CDR3 DNA: TGCAGCCATTCGCGGGGGGAGACCACAGATACGCAGTATTTT
D gene: TRBD2
V gene: TRBV29-1
clone size: -
J gene: TRBJ2-3